This passage covers 9 T cell receptor beta chains from one sample sequenced in a study of cytomegalovirus exposure and HLA in healthy donors. Vbeta (60) and Jbeta (13) primers were used in the PCR. The protocol was immunoSEQ multiplex PCR, while the TCRdb copy is restricted to in-frame clones and leaves out a portion. The sample shows 160,000 or so clones, approximately 80% of them seen only once. Input material: PBMCs. All receptors come from a male donor in good health and CMV-seronegative.

The chain joins TRBV4-1 to TRBJ2-3; 7 bases match TRBD1. Germline CDR1 is MGHRA and CDR2 is YSYEKL. V lost 3 bases, J lost 0 bases, and 9 bases stayed unmatched. The CDR3 runs 17 residues. The CDR3 DNA is TGCGCCAGCAGCCAGATTGGGACAGCCCTAAGCACAGATACGCAGTATTTT. Protein sequence: CASSQIGTALSTDTQYF.

This chain connects TRBV7-3 to TRBJ2-7; 7 bases match TRBD1. With V trimmed by 5 bases and J by 7 bases, 2 bases remained unmatched. The CDR3 is made up of 11 amino acids. Germline V gene sequence: CDR1 SGHTA, CDR2 FQGTGA. As DNA, the CDR3 is TGTGCCAGCAGCGAGACAGGGGAGCAGTACTTC. It codes for CASSETGEQYF. The full variable domain, completed using reference TRBV7-3 and TRBJ2-7, is GAGVSQTPSNKVTEKGKYVELRCDPISGHTALYWYRQSLGQGPEFLIYFQGTGAADDSGLPNDRFFAVRPEGSVSTLKIQRTERGDSAVYLCASSETGEQYFGPGTRLTVT.

This rearrangement joins TRBV4-3 to TRBJ2-6; the D gene is possibly TRBD1 (5 bases). Per the germline V gene, CDR1 is LGHNA and CDR2 is YSLEER. The CDR3 is made up of 16 amino acids. The V end lost 3 bases, the J end lost 0 bases, and 9 bases lay between the germline ends. The CDR3 DNA sequence: TGCGCCAGCAGCCACAGGGATAGCTCTGGGGCCAACGTCCTGACTTTC. It codes for CASSHRDSSGANVLTF.

The V and J genes are TRBV27 and TRBJ1-1; D is possibly TRBD1 (6 bases). CDR3 length: 13 residues. Between the trimmed V and J ends, which lost 8 bases and 3 bases, there was a span of 13 bases. Germline V gives CDR1 MNHEY, CDR2 SMNVEV (reference sequence). CDR3 in DNA: TGTGCCAGCGGGCCCACAGGGTACACTGAAGCTTTCTTT. Its protein is CASGPTGYTEAFF.

The chain has TRBV7-9 and TRBJ1-1; D is uncertain. Trimming cost V 6 bases and J 0 bases, with 8 bases left between them. CDR1 and CDR2 from the germline V gene are SEHNR and FQNEAQ (reference sequence). CDR3 length: 13 residues. The CDR3 protein is CASRAQMNTEAFF. CDR3 coding DNA: TGTGCCAGCAGGGCACAGATGAACACTGAAGCTTTCTTT.

The chain couples TRBV9 to TRBJ1-1; 9 bases fit TRBD1. This CDR3 is built from 15 residues. Germline CDR1 is SGDLS and CDR2 is YYNGEE. Trimming cost V 2 bases and J 1 base; bases outside gene matches: 3. The CDR3 sequence is CASSVTQGANTEAFF. CDR3 nucleotide sequence: TGTGCCAGCAGCGTGACACAGGGGGCGAACACTGAAGCTTTCTTT.

This clone was detected only a few times. V usage is TRBV29-1 and J usage is TRBJ1-2; possibly TRBD1 for D (5 bases). The ends were cut back, 4 bases at V and 3 bases at J, with 9 bases in the middle. The CDR3 sequence is 12 residues long. Per the germline V gene, CDR1 is SQVTM and CDR2 is ANQGSEA. The CDR3 DNA is TGCAGCGTTGGGGGGGAATACTATGGCTACACCTTC. This sequence encodes CSVGGEYYGYTF.

The chain has TRBV28 and TRBJ2-3, with TRBD2 as a possible D gene (6 bases). The ends were cut back, 2 bases at V and 4 bases at J, with 13 bases in the middle. Germline lookup yields CDR1 MDHEN and CDR2 SYDVKM. The CDR3 sequence is 15 residues long. The CDR3 here is CASSLMGGRADTQYF. CDR3 DNA: TGTGCCAGCAGTTTAATGGGAGGCCGGGCAGATACGCAGTATTTT.

This clone occurred once. The rearrangement joins TRBV6-5 to TRBJ2-1, with 7 bases lining up with TRBD2. Germline V lookup: CDR1 MNHEY, CDR2 SVGAGI. The CDR3 covers 14 residues. V was pared by 2 bases and J by 3 bases, with 1 base of the junction left unmatched. CDR3 in amino acids: CASSYGGDYNEQFF. For the CDR3, the DNA is TGTGCCAGCAGTTACGGGGGGGACTACAATGAGCAGTTCTTC.